The clone carrying this TCR beta chain showed up just a few times. The antigen is undetermined. The data were taken from a study of regulatory and conventional T cells in RAG deficiency. Blood CD4+ CD25-low CD127-high conventional T cells supplied the genomic DNA template. The repertoire was sequenced with immunoSEQ multiplex PCR; TCRdb's copy has only in-frame clones and lacks some. The sample lists roughly 45,000 clones, around 90% occurring once. Findings of the study overall: Treg unique TCR beta sequences were approximately 95-fold fewer in Omenn syndrome and CID/AS patients than controls. Patient subsets had shorter CDR3s; Omenn Treg-Tconv overlap exceeded 85%.

The germline gives CDR1 LNHDA, CDR2 SQIVND (reference sequence). Trimming left V 4 bases short and J 6 bases short, with 18 bases between. The CDR3 extends over 15 amino acids. These same data were also listed under a study on regulatory T cells. This second study notes: Primers: 52 TRBV forward and 13 TRBJ reverse.

What was sequenced was CD4+ effector T cells sorted from blood. J is TRBJ1-2 and V is TRBV19; a possible D gene is TRBD1 (6 bases). The clonotype was recovered from a human donor in good health. The CDR3 DNA follows: TGTGCCAGTAGTACTGGACAGCGACGGAGGGATGGCTACACCTTC. As protein: CASSTGQRRRDGYTF. Supplemented by reference TRBV19 and TRBJ1-2, the full variable domain reads DGGITQSPKYLFRKEGQNVTLSCEQNLNHDAMYWYRQDPGQGLRLIYYSQIVNDFQKGDIAEGYSVSREKKESFPLTVTSAQKNPTAFYLCASSTGQRRRDGYTFGSGTRLTVV.